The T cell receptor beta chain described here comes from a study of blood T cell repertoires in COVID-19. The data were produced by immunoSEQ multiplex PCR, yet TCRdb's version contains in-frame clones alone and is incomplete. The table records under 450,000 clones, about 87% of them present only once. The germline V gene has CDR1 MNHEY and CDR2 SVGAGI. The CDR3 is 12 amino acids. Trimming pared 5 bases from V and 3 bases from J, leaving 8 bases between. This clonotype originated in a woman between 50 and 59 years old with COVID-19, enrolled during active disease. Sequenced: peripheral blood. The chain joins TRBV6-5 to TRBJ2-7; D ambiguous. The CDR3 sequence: CASSKRDYEQYF. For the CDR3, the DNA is TGTGCCAGCAGTAAGCGCGACTACGAGCAGTACTTC.